What follows are 13 T cell receptor beta chains derived from one specimen sequenced in a study of blood T cell repertoires in COVID-19. Repertoires were generated with immunoSEQ multiplex PCR, while TCRdb's copy carries only in-frame clones and drops some. The data show approximately 250,000 clones, 86% seen once. The sample consisted of peripheral blood. The receptor source for this set is a man in his late teens or twenties with active or convalescent COVID-19.

The V and J genes are TRBV19 and TRBJ2-3; D is possibly TRBD2 (6 bases). The CDR3 extends over 13 amino acids. CDR1 and CDR2 (germline): LNHDA, SQIVND (reference sequence). V gave up 6 bases and J gave up 7 bases, with 14 bases separating them. The CDR3: CASRGLPGNTQYF. The CDR3 region has the DNA TGTGCCAGTAGGGGACTTCCAGGAAATACGCAGTATTTT.

The chain joins TRBV19 to TRBJ1-2; D remains ambiguous. V dropped 5 bases and J dropped 4 bases, with 14 bases sitting between them. The germline V gene has CDR1 LNHDA and CDR2 SQIVND (reference sequence). The CDR3 runs 14 residues. CDR3 coding DNA: TGTGCCAGTAGTTCATATGGGGAGATCTATGGCTACACCTTC. Its translation is CASSSYGEIYGYTF.

The chain combines TRBV6-5 with TRBJ1-4, with D unresolved. In germline, CDR1 is MNHEY, CDR2 SVGAGI. This CDR3 region has 12 residues. Trimming pared 6 bases from V and 4 bases from J, leaving 6 bases between. The CDR3 DNA reads as TGTGCCAGCAGACGGGGTAATGAAAAACTGTTTTTT. Its translation is CASRRGNEKLFF.

The chain employs TRBV19 and TRBJ1-1, with D possibly being TRBD1 (5 bases). V shed 6 bases and J shed 1 base, with 12 bases lying between them. CDR1 is LNHDA and CDR2 is SQIVND in the germline V gene (reference sequence). There are 14 residues in the CDR3. The CDR3 sequence: CASSPGRANTEAFF. CDR3 nucleotide sequence: TGTGCCAGTAGCCCAGGGAGGGCGAACACTGAAGCTTTCTTT.

The rearrangement joins TRBV6-5 to TRBJ1-3, with 7 positions matching TRBD1. The CDR3 spans 16 residues. Germline loops: CDR1 MNHEY, CDR2 SVGAGI. The V segment lost 3 bases and the J segment 4 bases; nucleotides outside the gene matches: 9. The CDR3 sequence: CASSYGLWTGGNTIYF. The CDR3 coding sequence is TGTGCCAGCAGTTATGGATTGTGGACAGGAGGAAACACCATATATTTT.

The chain is built from TRBV6-6 and TRBJ1-5, with D possibly being TRBD1 (6 bases). Trimming left V 6 bases short and J 8 bases short, with 23 bases between. The CDR3 runs 16 residues. Looked up from germline, CDR1 is MNHNY and CDR2 is SVGAGI (reference sequence). The CDR3 DNA follows: TGTGCCAGCAGCCCTCGAGGTTCAGGGGAAGGTGAGCCCCAGCATTTT. This encodes CASSPRGSGEGEPQHF.

This clone showed up just once. The germline gene is not matched at one end of the junction; a read error may be the cause. The gene calls are TRBV7-7 and TRBJ2-5; possible D gene TRBD2, 6 bases. This CDR3 has 16 amino acids. Germline V lookup: CDR1 SSHAT, CDR2 FNYEAQ (reference sequence). The CDR3 here is CASSIIGGLGQETQYF. In DNA, the CDR3 is TGTGCTAGCAGCATTATCGGGGGACTCGGGCAAGAGACCCAGTACTTC.

The chain uses TRBV4-1 and TRBJ2-5; the match to TRBD2 covers 11 bases. The CDR3 covers 17 residues. Germline values: CDR1 MGHRA, CDR2 YSYEKL. After removal of 4 bases from V and 4 bases from J, the junction contained 11 bases not matched to a gene. Here the CDR3 reads CASSPYLLAGAPETQYF. CDR3 bases: TGCGCCAGCAGCCCCTACCTACTAGCGGGGGCTCCAGAGACCCAGTACTTC.

This clone was counted once. The gene calls are TRBV3-1 (or the pseudogene TRBV3-2) and TRBJ1-3; possible D gene TRBD1, 5 bases. Germline V CDR1 and CDR2: LGHDT, YNNKEL (reference sequence). V lost 2 bases and J 4 bases, leaving 15 bases between the germline ends. There are 16 residues in the CDR3. In DNA form, the CDR3 reads TGTGCCAGCAGCCAACGGGACTATCACGGAGGAAACACCATATATTTT. Its translation is CASSQRDYHGGNTIYF.

The V gene is TRBV9, the J gene TRBJ2-6; the D gene is possibly TRBD2 (5 bases). CDR1 and CDR2 (germline): SGDLS, YYNGEE. V lost 4 bases and J 3 bases, leaving 11 bases between the germline ends. The length of the CDR3 is 15 residues. The chain's CDR3 is CASSPRGHGANVLTF. CDR3 coding DNA: TGTGCCAGCAGCCCTCGGGGTCATGGGGCCAACGTCCTGACTTTC.

This chain uses TRBV11-2 with TRBJ2-5, with a tentative D call TRBD1 (5 bases). The CDR3 covers 15 residues. Trimming stripped 4 bases from V and 3 bases from J, with 15 bases between. Looked up from germline, CDR1 is SGHAT and CDR2 is FQNNGV. The CDR3 here is CASSSPGQVEETQYF. CDR3 sequence (DNA): TGTGCCAGCAGCTCGCCCGGACAAGTAGAAGAGACCCAGTACTTC.

The J gene is TRBJ2-5, the V gene TRBV29-1; 8 bases map to TRBD1. This CDR3 spans 15 amino acids. V lost 7 bases and J lost 4; bases outside the gene matches: 14. Germline V gene sequence: CDR1 SQVTM, CDR2 ANQGSEA. DNA for the CDR3: TGCAGCGGGGATGACAGGGGAGCAAAAGGAGAGACCCAGTACTTC. It yields the protein CSGDDRGAKGETQYF.

This chain connects TRBV6-2 or TRBV6-3 to TRBJ2-1; TRBD2 agrees at 11 bases. With V trimmed by 5 bases and J by 6 bases, 6 bases remained unmatched. This CDR3 region has 15 residues. The germline gives CDR1 MNHEY, CDR2 SVGEGT. The CDR3 here is CASSVDSGGVNEQFF. The CDR3 DNA is TGTGCCAGCAGTGTCGATAGCGGGGGGGTCAATGAGCAGTTCTTC.